This T cell receptor (beta chain) was recorded in a study of CD8 T cells in ankylosing spondylitis. Using its own MiXCR run on the 5' RACE reads, TCRdb lists one record per CDR3 protein. The table records 250,000 or so distinct CDR3 sequences, about 18% of them present only once. This clonotype was observed many times. The CDR3 sequence is 16 residues long. Germline V gene data show CDR1 as LNHNV and CDR2 as YYDKDF (reference sequence). V shed 2 bases and J 0 bases; nucleotides not matched to a gene: 4. This TCR was recovered from a male donor with ankylosing spondylitis or in good health (not recorded which). Sequencing was carried out using blood, either unsorted or a sorted T cell fraction (not recorded which). V gene TRBV15 combines with J gene TRBJ2-7, with 10 bases fitting TRBD2. The CDR3 sequence: CATSRIGTSDSYEQYF. The CDR3, as DNA: TGTGCCACCAGCAGAATAGGGACTAGCGACTCCTACGAGCAGTACTTC.